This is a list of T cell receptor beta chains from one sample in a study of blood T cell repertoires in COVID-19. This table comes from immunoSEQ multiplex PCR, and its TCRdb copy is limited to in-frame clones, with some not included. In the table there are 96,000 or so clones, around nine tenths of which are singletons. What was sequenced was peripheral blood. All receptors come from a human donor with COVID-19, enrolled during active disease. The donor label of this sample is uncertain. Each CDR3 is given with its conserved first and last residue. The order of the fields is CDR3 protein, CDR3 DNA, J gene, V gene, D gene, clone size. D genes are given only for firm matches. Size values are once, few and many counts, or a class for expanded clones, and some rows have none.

CASSLAGDYGYTF TGTGCCAGCAGCCTGGCGGGGGACTATGGCTACACCTTC TRBJ1-2 TRBV6-5 . .
CASRRGQGGIDTQYF TGTGCCAGCAGGCGAGGACAGGGGGGGATAGATACGCAGTATTTT TRBJ2-3 TRBV6-5 TRBD1 once
CASSIERQNTEAFF TGTGCCAGTAGTATAGAGCGCCAGAACACTGAAGCTTTCTTT TRBJ1-1 TRBV19 . .
CASSPRTNSPLHF TGTGCCAGCAGCCCTAGGACAAATTCACCCCTCCACTTT TRBJ1-6 TRBV4-2 . .
CASSVSTSQQETQYF TGTGCCAGCAGCGTAAGCACGAGTCAACAAGAGACCCAGTACTTC TRBJ2-5 TRBV9 . .
CASSPGSLMDYEQYF TGCGCCAGCAGCCCAGGGTCCCTTATGGACTACGAGCAGTACTTC TRBJ2-7 TRBV5-1 . .
CASNPGREGTEAFF TGTGCCAGTAACCCGGGGAGGGAAGGAACTGAAGCTTTCTTT TRBJ1-1 TRBV19 . .
CASSRGAGGRNEQFF TGCGCCAGCAGCCGGGGGGCCGGGGGGAGAAATGAGCAGTTCTTC TRBJ2-1 TRBV5-1 . .
CATSRDLGSNYGYTF TGTGCCACCAGCAGAGATCTAGGGAGTAACTATGGCTACACCTTC TRBJ1-2 TRBV15 . .
CAIAKKGQGTIEAFF TGTGCCATCGCGAAGAAGGGACAGGGCACCATTGAAGCTTTCTTT TRBJ1-1 TRBV10-3 TRBD1 once
CASSLRWGERLNTEAFF TGCGCCAGCAGCCTGAGGTGGGGGGAGCGGCTGAACACTGAAGCTTTCTTT TRBJ1-1 TRBV4-1 . .
CASSVGVRGGTDTQYF TGTGCCAGCAGCGTAGGGGTGCGGGGGGGCACAGATACGCAGTATTTT TRBJ2-3 TRBV9 TRBD2 .
CASSVNGRDSNEKLFF TGTGCCAGCTCGGTAAACGGCCGGGACAGTAATGAAAAACTGTTTTTT TRBJ1-4 TRBV18 TRBD1 .
CASSFDRVRETQYF TGCGCCAGCAGCTTTGACAGGGTGCGAGAGACCCAGTACTTC TRBJ2-5 TRBV5-1 TRBD1 .
CASSSSFGNQPQHF TGTGCCAGCAGCTCCTCGTTTGGCAATCAGCCCCAGCATTTT TRBJ1-5 TRBV5-8 . .
CASTTTHSYNEQFF TGTGCCAGCACGACTACACACTCCTACAATGAGCAGTTCTTC TRBJ2-1 TRBV2 . .
CASSLGQGKQYF TGTGCCAGCAGCCTCGGACAGGGAAAGCAGTACTTC TRBJ2-7 TRBV12-3/TRBV12-4 TRBD1 few
CASSLEGGQFF TGTGCCAGCAGCTTAGAGGGGGGACAGTTCTTC TRBJ2-1 TRBV11-2 . .
CAIGSGGWGNQPQHF TGTGCCATCGGATCAGGGGGCTGGGGCAATCAGCCCCAGCATTTT TRBJ1-5 TRBV10-3 TRBD1 .
CASSLSSGKVQFF TGTGCCAGCAGTTTATCTAGCGGGAAGGTGCAGTTCTTC TRBJ2-1 TRBV12-3/TRBV12-4 TRBD2 .
CASSTGTYEQYF TGTGCCAGTAGCACAGGGACCTACGAGCAGTACTTC TRBJ2-7 TRBV19 . .
CASSPRGGELFF TGTGCCAGTAGTCCGAGAGGCGGGGAGCTGTTTTTT TRBJ2-2 TRBV19 . once
CSVESGYEQYF TGCAGCGTTGAAAGCGGATACGAGCAGTACTTC TRBJ2-7 TRBV29-1 . .
CASTSTGAQPQHF TGTGCCAGCACCTCAACTGGGGCCCAGCCCCAGCATTTT TRBJ1-5 TRBV6-5 . .
CASKRRVNTGELFF TGTGCCAGCAAAAGGAGGGTAAACACCGGGGAGCTGTTTTTT TRBJ2-2 TRBV11-3 . .
CASSYTGPGTDTQYF TGCGCCAGCAGCTACACAGGTCCGGGCACAGATACGCAGTATTTT TRBJ2-3 TRBV5-1 . .
CASSLGHGAYEQYF TGTGCCAGCAGCTTAGGACACGGTGCGTACGAGCAGTACTTC TRBJ2-7 TRBV7-6 . .
CATQTRGFTGELFF TGTGCCACTCAAACTCGAGGATTTACCGGGGAGCTGTTTTTT TRBJ2-2 TRBV5-6 . .
CASTNDRAADYGYTF TGTGCCAGCACGAACGACAGGGCGGCCGACTATGGCTACACCTTC TRBJ1-2 TRBV6-5 TRBD1 .
CASSPTQGAFYEQYF TGTGCCAGCTCACCTACACAAGGGGCCTTCTACGAGCAGTACTTC TRBJ2-7 TRBV18 . .
CATSGGPAGGSNEQFF TGTGCCACCAGCGGGGGCCCAGCGGGAGGATCCAATGAGCAGTTCTTC TRBJ2-1 TRBV15 TRBD2 .
CASTSLGTGGANYGYTF TGTGCCAGCACCTCTTTGGGTACAGGGGGAGCTAACTATGGCTACACCTTC TRBJ1-2 TRBV2 TRBD1 .
CASSPNREFTEAFF TGTGCCAGCTCACCCAACAGGGAGTTCACTGAAGCTTTCTTT TRBJ1-1 TRBV18 . .
CASSRSGGPFYNEQFF TGTGCCAGCAGTCGAAGCGGGGGGCCGTTTTACAATGAGCAGTTCTTC TRBJ2-1 TRBV25-1 TRBD2 .
CASSKGGGGQDIQETQYF TGTGCCAGCAGCAAAGGTGGCGGGGGACAGGACATCCAAGAGACCCAGTACTTC TRBJ2-5 TRBV21-1 . .
CASSPLGIRGDNTGELFF TGTGCCAGCAGCCCCCTAGGAATTAGGGGCGACAACACCGGGGAGCTGTTTTTT TRBJ2-2 TRBV4-2 . .
CASSLAPGLETDTQYF TGCGCCAGCAGCTTGGCACCGGGACTAGAGACAGATACGCAGTATTTT TRBJ2-3 TRBV5-1 TRBD2 .
CASRQGENSGNTIYF TGTGCCTCGAGACAGGGGGAGAACTCTGGAAACACCATATATTTT TRBJ1-3 TRBV24-1 TRBD1 .
CASTGDGTYEQYF TGTGCCAGTACAGGGGACGGGACCTACGAGCAGTACTTC TRBJ2-7 TRBV19 . .
CASSRDSPSTDTQYF TGCGCCAGCAGTCGGGACAGCCCTAGCACAGATACGCAGTATTTT TRBJ2-3 TRBV5-1 TRBD1 .
CASSAGRRGYSPLHF TGTGCCAGCAGTGCGGGTCGCAGGGGGTACTCACCCCTCCACTTT TRBJ1-6 TRBV27 TRBD1 .
CASSLVGGDTGELFF TGTGCCAGCAGCTTGGTAGGGGGCGACACCGGGGAGCTGTTTTTT TRBJ2-2 TRBV11-2 TRBD1 .
CASSLLPSGGNTDTQYF TGCGCCAGCAGCTTGCTGCCTAGCGGGGGGAACACAGATACGCAGTATTTT TRBJ2-3 TRBV5-1 TRBD2 .
CASSPFTGQPSVEQYF TGTGCCAGCTCACCTTTCACAGGGCAACCCAGCGTCGAGCAGTACTTC TRBJ2-7 TRBV18 . .
CAIGSPGSETQYF TGTGCCATAGGGTCCCCGGGGTCGGAGACCCAGTACTTC TRBJ2-5 TRBV7-9 . .
CASSPWRGGRSGEQFF TGCGCCAGCAGCCCCTGGCGGGGCGGCCGGAGCGGTGAGCAGTTCTTC TRBJ2-1 TRBV5-1 . .
CAAAPGQSSYNEQFF TGTGCCGCCGCTCCGGGACAGAGCTCCTACAATGAGCAGTTCTTC TRBJ2-1 TRBV10-3 TRBD1 .
CAIRQVDEKLFF TGTGCCATCAGACAGGTGGATGAAAAACTGTTTTTT TRBJ1-4 TRBV10-3 . .
CASSPGQDYGYTF TGTGCCAGCAGTCCGGGACAGGATTATGGCTACACCTTC TRBJ1-2 TRBV2 TRBD1 once
CASRDTGGYEKLFF TGTGCCAGCAGGGACACAGGGGGCTATGAAAAACTGTTTTTT TRBJ1-4 TRBV6-5 TRBD1 .
CASSVTGGFTGELFF TGTGCCAGCAGCGTGACAGGGGGCTTCACCGGGGAGCTGTTTTTT TRBJ2-2 TRBV9 TRBD1 .
CASSFEGAKDTQYF TGTGCCAGCAGCTTTGAAGGGGCGAAAGATACGCAGTATTTT TRBJ2-3 TRBV11-3 . .
CASSLDYPPYEQYF TGTGCCAGCAGCCTGGACTATCCACCCTACGAGCAGTACTTC TRBJ2-7 TRBV14 . .
CSVEEPGAFF TGCAGCGTTGAAGAGCCGGGAGCTTTCTTT TRBJ1-1 TRBV29-1 . .
CASSEHLPGGAFF TGTGCCAGCAGTGAACATTTGCCCGGAGGGGCTTTCTTT TRBJ1-1 TRBV6-1 . .